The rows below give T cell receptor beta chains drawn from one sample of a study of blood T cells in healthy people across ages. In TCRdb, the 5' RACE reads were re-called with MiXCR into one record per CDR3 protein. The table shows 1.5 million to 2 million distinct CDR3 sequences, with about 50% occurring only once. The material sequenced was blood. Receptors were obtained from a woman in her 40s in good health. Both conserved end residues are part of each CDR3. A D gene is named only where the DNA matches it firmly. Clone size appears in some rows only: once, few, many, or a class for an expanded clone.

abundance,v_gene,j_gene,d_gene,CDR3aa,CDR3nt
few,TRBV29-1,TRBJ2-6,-,CSVMGPGANVLTF,TGCAGCGTTATGGGGCCTGGGGCCAACGTCCTGACTTTC
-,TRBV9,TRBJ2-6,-,CASSVGGMGSGANVLTF,TGTGCCAGCAGCGTAGGGGGAATGGGCTCTGGGGCCAACGTCCTGACTTTC
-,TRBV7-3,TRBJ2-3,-,CASIITGSTDTQYF,TGTGCCAGCATCATAACCGGTAGCACAGATACGCAGTATTTT
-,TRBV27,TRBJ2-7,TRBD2,CASSSEALAGGPYEQYF,TGTGCCAGCAGTTCGGAAGCACTAGCGGGGGGACCCTACGAGCAGTACTTC
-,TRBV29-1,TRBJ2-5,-,CSVSGERETQYF,TGCAGCGTTTCAGGGGAACGAGAGACCCAGTACTTC
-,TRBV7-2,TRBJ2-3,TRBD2,CASSLGLAGVHTDTQYF,TGTGCCAGCAGCTTAGGACTAGCGGGGGTTCACACAGATACGCAGTATTTT
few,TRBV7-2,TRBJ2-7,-,CASSSYPGGKDSYEQYF,TGTGCCAGCAGCTCCTACCCGGGTGGTAAGGACTCCTACGAGCAGTACTTC
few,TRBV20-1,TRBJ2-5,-,CSASPTTQQETQYF,TGCAGTGCTAGCCCTACGACTCAGCAAGAGACCCAGTACTTC
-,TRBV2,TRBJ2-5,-,CASSGNRAQETQYF,TGTGCCAGCAGTGGTAACCGTGCTCAAGAGACCCAGTACTTC
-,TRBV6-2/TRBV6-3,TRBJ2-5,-,CASSAFGVMKETQYF,TGTGCCAGCAGTGCCTTCGGGGTAATGAAAGAGACCCAGTACTTC
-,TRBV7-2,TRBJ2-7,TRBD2,CASREGLAGGVNEQYF,TGTGCCAGCAGAGAGGGACTAGCGGGGGGAGTGAATGAGCAGTACTTC
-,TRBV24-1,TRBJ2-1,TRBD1,CATSDPQGAADSSYNEQFF,TGTGCCACCAGTGATCCCCAGGGGGCGGCTGATAGCTCCTACAATGAGCAGTTCTTC
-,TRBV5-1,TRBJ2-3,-,CASSRRTEGTDTQYF,TGCGCCAGCAGCAGAAGGACGGAAGGCACAGATACGCAGTATTTT
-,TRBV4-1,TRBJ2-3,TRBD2,CASSQDRGGAYTQYF,TGCGCCAGCAGCCAAGATCGCGGGGGGGCCTATACGCAGTATTTT
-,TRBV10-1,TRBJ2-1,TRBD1,CASRETGVGNEQFF,TGCGCCAGCAGGGAAACAGGGGTAGGGAATGAGCAGTTCTTC
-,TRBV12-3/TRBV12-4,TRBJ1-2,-,CASSQLIGPAGGYGYTF,TGTGCCAGCAGTCAACTAATCGGACCCGCTGGGGGGTATGGCTACACCTTC
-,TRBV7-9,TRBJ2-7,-,CASSSGREIGEQYF,TGTGCCAGCAGCTCCGGACGGGAGATCGGCGAGCAGTACTTC
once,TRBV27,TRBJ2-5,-,CASSLSESRNERYF,TGTGCCAGCAGTTTATCAGAGAGCCGAAACGAGCGGTACTTC
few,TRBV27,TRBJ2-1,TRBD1,CASSLSGTGKLNEQFF,TGTGCCAGCAGTTTATCGGGGACAGGGAAATTGAATGAGCAGTTCTTC
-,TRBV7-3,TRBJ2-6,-,CASSQSYGANVLTF,TGTGCCAGCAGCCAGAGTTATGGGGCCAACGTCCTGACTTTC
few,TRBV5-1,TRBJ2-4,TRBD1,CASSVPGQGAKNIQYF,TGCGCCAGCAGCGTACCGGGACAGGGGGCCAAAAACATTCAGTACTTC
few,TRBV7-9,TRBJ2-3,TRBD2,CASSLMAWASGALSTDTQYF,TGTGCCAGCAGCTTAATGGCTTGGGCTAGCGGGGCCCTAAGCACAGATACGCAGTATTTT
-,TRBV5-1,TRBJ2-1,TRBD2,CASSLWTSGAYNEQFF,TGCGCCAGCAGCCTCTGGACTAGCGGGGCCTACAATGAGCAGTTCTTC
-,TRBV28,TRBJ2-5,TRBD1,CASSATGPQETQYF,TGTGCCAGCAGTGCGACAGGGCCGCAAGAGACCCAGTACTTC
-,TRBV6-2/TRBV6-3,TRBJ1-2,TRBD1,CASSDGTGHSYGYTF,TGTGCCAGCAGCGACGGGACAGGGCACTCCTATGGCTACACCTTC
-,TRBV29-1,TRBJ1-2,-,CSVDHRREDGYTF,TGCAGCGTTGACCACCGAAGGGAGGATGGCTACACCTTC
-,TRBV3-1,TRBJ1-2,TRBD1,CANSLDRGRGYGYTF,TGTGCCAACAGCCTCGACAGGGGTCGTGGCTATGGCTACACCTTC
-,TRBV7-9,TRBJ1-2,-,CASAGQSSGYTF,TGTGCCAGCGCCGGACAGTCAAGTGGCTACACCTTC
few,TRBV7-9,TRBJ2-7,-,CASGQTGPPYEQYF,TGTGCCAGCGGCCAGACAGGACCACCCTACGAGCAGTACTTC
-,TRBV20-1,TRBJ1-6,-,CSASKGQGNSPLHF,TGCAGTGCTAGTAAGGGGCAAGGGAATTCACCCCTCCACTTT
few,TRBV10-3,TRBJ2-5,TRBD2,CAISGAAGGPNYQETQYF,TGTGCCATCAGTGGGGCAGCGGGGGGACCAAACTACCAAGAGACCCAGTACTTC
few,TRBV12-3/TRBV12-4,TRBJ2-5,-,CASREKKQGWETQYF,TGTGCCAGCAGAGAAAAAAAACAGGGTTGGGAGACCCAGTACTTC
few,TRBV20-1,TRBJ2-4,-,CSAKPTRGGPLAKNIQYF,TGCAGTGCTAAGCCAACTAGGGGGGGGCCCCTAGCCAAAAACATTCAGTACTTC
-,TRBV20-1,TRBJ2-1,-,CSAPGKSYNEQFF,TGCAGTGCTCCGGGGAAGTCCTACAATGAGCAGTTCTTC
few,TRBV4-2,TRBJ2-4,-,CASSQGRAKNIQYF,TGTGCCAGCAGCCAAGGGCGAGCCAAAAACATTCAGTACTTC
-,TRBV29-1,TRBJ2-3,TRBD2,CSVVDIDYEAGALNTDTQYF,TGCAGCGTTGTGGACATCGACTACGAAGCGGGGGCCCTTAACACAGATACGCAGTATTTT
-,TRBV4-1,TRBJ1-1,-,CASSQEGVRNTEAFF,TGCGCCAGCAGCCAAGAAGGAGTGAGAAACACTGAAGCTTTCTTT
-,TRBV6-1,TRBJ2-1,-,CASLPAGRRETQFF,TGTGCCAGCCTCCCGGCAGGGCGTCGAGAGACCCAGTTCTTC
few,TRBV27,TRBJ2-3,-,CASSLGAGGPSTDTQYF,TGTGCCAGCAGTTTAGGGGCTGGCGGCCCTAGCACAGATACGCAGTATTTT
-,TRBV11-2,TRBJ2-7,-,CASSLAGVQGYEQYF,TGTGCCAGCAGCTTAGCGGGGGTTCAGGGCTACGAGCAGTACTTC
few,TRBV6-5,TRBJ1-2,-,CASSYGRRANYGYTF,TGTGCCAGCAGTTACGGGAGGCGGGCTAACTATGGCTACACCTTC
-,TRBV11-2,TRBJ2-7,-,CASSLVGSGYEQYF,TGTGCCAGCAGCTTAGTGGGGTCTGGCTACGAGCAGTACTTC
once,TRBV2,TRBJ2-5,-,CASSGNGRYQETQYF,TGTGCCAGCAGTGGGAACGGGCGGTATCAAGAGACCCAGTACTTC
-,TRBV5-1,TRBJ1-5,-,CASSLGGSNQPRHF,TGCGCCAGCAGCTTGGGCGGTAGCAATCAGCCCCGGCATTTT
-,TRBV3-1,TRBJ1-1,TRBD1,CASSQTLTGVNTEAFF,TGTGCCAGCAGCCAAACCTTGACAGGGGTGAACACTGAAGCTTTCTTT